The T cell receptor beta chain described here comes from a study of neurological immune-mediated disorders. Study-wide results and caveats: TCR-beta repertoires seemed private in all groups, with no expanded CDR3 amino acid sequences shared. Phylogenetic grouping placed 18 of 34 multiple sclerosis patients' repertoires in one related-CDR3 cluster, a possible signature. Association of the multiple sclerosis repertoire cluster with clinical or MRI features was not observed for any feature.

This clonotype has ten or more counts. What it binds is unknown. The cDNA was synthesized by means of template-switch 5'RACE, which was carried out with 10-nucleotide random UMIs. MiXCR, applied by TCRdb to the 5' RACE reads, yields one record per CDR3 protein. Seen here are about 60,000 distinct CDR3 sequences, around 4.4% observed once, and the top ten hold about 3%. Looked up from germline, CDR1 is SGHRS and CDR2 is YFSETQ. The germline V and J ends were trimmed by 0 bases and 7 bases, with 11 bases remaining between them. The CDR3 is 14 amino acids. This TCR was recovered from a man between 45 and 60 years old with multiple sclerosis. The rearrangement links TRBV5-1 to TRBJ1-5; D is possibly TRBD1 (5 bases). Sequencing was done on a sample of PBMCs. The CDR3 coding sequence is TGCGCCAGCAGCTTGGATGGGGCCTTGCAGCCCCAGCATTTT. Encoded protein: CASSLDGALQPQHF. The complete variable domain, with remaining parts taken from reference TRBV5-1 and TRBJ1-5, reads KAGVTQTPRYLIKTRGQQVTLSCSPISGHRSVSWYQQTPGQGLQFLFEYFSETQRNKGNFPGRFSGRQFSNSRSEMNVSTLELGDSALYLCASSLDGALQPQHFGDGTRLSIL.